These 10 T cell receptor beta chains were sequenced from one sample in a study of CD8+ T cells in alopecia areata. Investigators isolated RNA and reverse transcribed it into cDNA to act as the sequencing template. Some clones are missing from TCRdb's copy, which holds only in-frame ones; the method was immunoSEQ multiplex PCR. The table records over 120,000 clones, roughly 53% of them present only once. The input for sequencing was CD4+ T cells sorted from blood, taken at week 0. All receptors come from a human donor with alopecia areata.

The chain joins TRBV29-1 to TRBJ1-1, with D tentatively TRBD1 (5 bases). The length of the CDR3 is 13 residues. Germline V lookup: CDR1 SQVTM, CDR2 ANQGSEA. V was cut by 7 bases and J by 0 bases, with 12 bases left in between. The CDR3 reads CSARGAMNTEAFF. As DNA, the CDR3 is TGCAGCGCTCGCGGGGCGATGAACACTGAAGCTTTCTTT.

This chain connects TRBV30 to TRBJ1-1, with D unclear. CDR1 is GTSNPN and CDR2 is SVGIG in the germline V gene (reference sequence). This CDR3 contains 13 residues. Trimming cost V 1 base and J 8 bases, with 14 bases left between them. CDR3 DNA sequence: TGTGCCTGGAGTGACAACGGGTTGGGAGAAGCTTTCTTT. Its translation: CAWSDNGLGEAFF.

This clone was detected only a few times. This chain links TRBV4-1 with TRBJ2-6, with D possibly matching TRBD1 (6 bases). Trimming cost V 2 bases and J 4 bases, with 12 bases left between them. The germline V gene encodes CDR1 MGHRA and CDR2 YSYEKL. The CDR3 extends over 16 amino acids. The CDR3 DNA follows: TGCGCCAGCAGCCAACTATTTGGGACAGGGGCCAACGTCCTGACTTTC. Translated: CASSQLFGTGANVLTF.

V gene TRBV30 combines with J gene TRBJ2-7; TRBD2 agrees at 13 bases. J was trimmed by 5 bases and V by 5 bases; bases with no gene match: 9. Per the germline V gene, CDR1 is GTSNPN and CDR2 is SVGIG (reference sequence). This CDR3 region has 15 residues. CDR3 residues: CAWADVLAGGDEQYF. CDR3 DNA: TGTGCCTGGGCGGACGTACTAGCGGGGGGGGACGAGCAGTACTTC.

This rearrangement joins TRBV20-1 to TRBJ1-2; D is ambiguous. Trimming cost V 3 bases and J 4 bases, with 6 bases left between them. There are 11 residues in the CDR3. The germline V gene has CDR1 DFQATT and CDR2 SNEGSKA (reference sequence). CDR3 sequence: CSASAAYGYTF. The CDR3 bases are TGCAGTGCTAGTGCGGCCTATGGCTACACCTTC.

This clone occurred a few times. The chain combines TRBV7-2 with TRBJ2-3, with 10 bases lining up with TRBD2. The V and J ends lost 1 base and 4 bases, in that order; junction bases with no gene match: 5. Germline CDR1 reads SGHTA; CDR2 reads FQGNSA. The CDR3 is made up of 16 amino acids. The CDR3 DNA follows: TGTGCCAGCAGCTTAGTGAGCGGGGGGGCAGCAGATACGCAGTATTTT. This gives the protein CASSLVSGGAADTQYF.

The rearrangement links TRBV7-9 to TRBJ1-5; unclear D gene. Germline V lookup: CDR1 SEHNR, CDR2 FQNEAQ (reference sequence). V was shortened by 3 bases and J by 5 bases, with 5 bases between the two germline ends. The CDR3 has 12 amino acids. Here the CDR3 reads CASSFGDQPQHF. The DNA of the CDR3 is TGTGCCAGCAGCTTTGGGGATCAGCCCCAGCATTTT.

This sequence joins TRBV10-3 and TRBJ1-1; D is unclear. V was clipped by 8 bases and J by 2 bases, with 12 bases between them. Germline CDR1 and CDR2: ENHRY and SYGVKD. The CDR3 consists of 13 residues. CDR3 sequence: CAICFSENTEAFF. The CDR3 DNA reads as TGTGCCATCTGCTTCTCAGAAAACACTGAAGCTTTCTTT.

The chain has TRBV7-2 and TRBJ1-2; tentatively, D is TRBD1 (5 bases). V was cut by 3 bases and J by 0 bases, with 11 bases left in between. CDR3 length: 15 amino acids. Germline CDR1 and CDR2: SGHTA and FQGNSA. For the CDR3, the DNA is TGTGCCAGCAGCTTCGGCAGGGTAGCTAACTATGGCTACACCTTC. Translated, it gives CASSFGRVANYGYTF. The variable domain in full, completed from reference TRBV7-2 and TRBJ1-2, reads GAGVSQSPSNKVTEKGKDVELRCDPISGHTALYWYRQSLGQGLEFLIYFQGNSAPDKSGLPSDRFSAERTGGSVSTLTIQRTQQEDSAVYLCASSFGRVANYGYTFGSGTRLTVV.

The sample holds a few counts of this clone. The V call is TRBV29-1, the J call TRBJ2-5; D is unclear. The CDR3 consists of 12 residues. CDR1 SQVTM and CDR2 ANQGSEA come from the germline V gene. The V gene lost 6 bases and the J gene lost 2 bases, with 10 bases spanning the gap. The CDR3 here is CSVRAFQETQYF. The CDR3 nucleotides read TGCAGCGTGCGAGCTTTTCAAGAGACCCAGTACTTC.